This passage covers 4 T cell receptor beta chains from one sample sequenced in a study of blood T cell repertoires in COVID-19. TCRdb's table, derived via immunoSEQ multiplex PCR, lists solely in-frame clones and lacks some. The table shows under 100,000 clones, with roughly 89% occurring only once. The sample comprised peripheral blood. These receptor sequences come from a woman in her 70s with acute or convalescent COVID-19.

The gene calls are TRBV6-5 and TRBJ1-2; 9 positions agree with TRBD1. This CDR3 is 15 amino acids long. In germline, CDR1 is MNHEY, CDR2 SVGAGI. With 0 bases clipped from V and 6 bases from J, the junction kept 5 bases outside the gene matches. The CDR3 sequence is CASSYSQGAMDGYTF. The CDR3 bases are TGTGCCAGCAGTTACTCACAGGGGGCGATGGATGGCTACACCTTC.

The chain uses TRBV2 and TRBJ2-3; TRBD2 matches 8 bases. Germline loops: CDR1 SNHLY, CDR2 FYNNEI. J gave up 1 base and V 10 bases, and 4 bases lay outside the gene matches. This CDR3 contains 13 residues. The CDR3 protein is CAISGGRTDTQYF. CDR3 DNA: TGTGCCATTTCGGGGGGGCGCACAGATACGCAGTATTTT.

The chain has TRBV6-6 and TRBJ2-7; D is uncertain. This CDR3 contains 13 residues. Trimming took off 2 bases at V and 2 bases at J, with 7 bases between the two ends. Germline CDR1 MNHNY, CDR2 SVGAGI (reference sequence). The CDR3 DNA sequence: TGTGCCAGCAGTTACCCCCAGGCCTACGAGCAGTACTTC. This codes for CASSYPQAYEQYF.

The rearrangement joins TRBV28 to TRBJ2-7; D possibly corresponds to TRBD2 (5 bases). Germline-derived CDR1 and CDR2 are MDHEN and SYDVKM. The CDR3 spans 15 residues. V lost 3 bases and J lost 3, with 15 bases in between. The CDR3 nucleotides read TGTGCCAGCAGTTTTTCCCGGGAAAGTATCTACGAGCAGTACTTC. Its translation: CASSFSRESIYEQYF.